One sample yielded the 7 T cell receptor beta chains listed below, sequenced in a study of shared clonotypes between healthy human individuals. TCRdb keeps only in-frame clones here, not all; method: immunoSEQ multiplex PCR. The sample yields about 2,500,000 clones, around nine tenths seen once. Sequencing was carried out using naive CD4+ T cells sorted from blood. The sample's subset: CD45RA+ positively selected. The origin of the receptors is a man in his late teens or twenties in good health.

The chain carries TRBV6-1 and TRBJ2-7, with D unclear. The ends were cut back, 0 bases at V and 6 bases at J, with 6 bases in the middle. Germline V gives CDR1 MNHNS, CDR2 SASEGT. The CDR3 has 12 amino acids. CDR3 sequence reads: CASSEARAEQYF. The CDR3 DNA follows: TGTGCCAGCAGTGAAGCTCGGGCCGAGCAGTACTTC.

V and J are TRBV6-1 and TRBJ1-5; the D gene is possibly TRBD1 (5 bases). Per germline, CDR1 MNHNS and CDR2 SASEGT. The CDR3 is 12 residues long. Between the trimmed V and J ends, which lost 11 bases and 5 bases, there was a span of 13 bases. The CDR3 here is CALQEADQPQHF. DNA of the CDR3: TGTGCCTTACAGGAGGCAGATCAGCCCCAGCATTTT.

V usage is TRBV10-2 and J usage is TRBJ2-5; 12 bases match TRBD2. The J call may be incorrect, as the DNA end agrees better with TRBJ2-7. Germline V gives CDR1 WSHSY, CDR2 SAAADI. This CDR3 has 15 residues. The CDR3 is CASNPGLAGVNEQYF. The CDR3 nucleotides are TGCGCCAGCAATCCGGGACTAGCGGGCGTTAACGAGCAGTACTTC.

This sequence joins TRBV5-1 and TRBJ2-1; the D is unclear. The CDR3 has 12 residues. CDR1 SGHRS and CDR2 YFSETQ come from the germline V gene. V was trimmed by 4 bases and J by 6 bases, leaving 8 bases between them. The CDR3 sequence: CASSVTGNEQFF. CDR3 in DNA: TGCGCCAGCAGCGTCACTGGCAATGAGCAGTTCTTC.

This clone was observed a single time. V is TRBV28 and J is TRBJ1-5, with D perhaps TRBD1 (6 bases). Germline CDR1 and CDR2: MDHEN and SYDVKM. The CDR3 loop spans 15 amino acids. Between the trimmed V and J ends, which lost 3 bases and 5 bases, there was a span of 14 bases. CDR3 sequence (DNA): TGTGCCAGCAGTTTCCTGAGGGGGGGGGATCAGCCCCAGCATTTT. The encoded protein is CASSFLRGGDQPQHF.

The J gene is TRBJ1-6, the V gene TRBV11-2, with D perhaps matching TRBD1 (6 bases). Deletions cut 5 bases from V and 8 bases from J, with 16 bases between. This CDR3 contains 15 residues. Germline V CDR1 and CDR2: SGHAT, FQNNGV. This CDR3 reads CASSRAGGSHSPLHF. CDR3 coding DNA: TGTGCCAGCAGCCGGGCTGGGGGCTCCCATTCACCCCTCCACTTT.

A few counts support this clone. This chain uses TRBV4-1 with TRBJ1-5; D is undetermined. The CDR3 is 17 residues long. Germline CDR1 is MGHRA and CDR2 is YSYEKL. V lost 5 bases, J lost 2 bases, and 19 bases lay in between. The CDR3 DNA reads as TGCGCCAGCAGCTCCGCCGGCGCCCTAATGGGCAATCAGCCCCAGCATTTT. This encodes CASSSAGALMGNQPQHF.